The 3 T cell receptor beta chains given below trace back to one sample, sequenced in a study of OX40 agonist ivuxolimab in advanced cancers. Libraries were constructed by the immunoSEQ multiplex PCR assay. Not all clones reach the TCRdb copy of this immuneACCESS table, which keeps in-frame sequences only. Checked studies attribute under half of the gap to unresolved V genes and leave the rest unexplained. This sample has more than 15,000 clones in its table, and roughly four fifths of those were observed once. The top ten clones comprise roughly 3% of the sample. This sample comprised CD4+ or CD8+ T cells sorted from blood, obtained in a trial of the OX40 agonist ivuxolimab. The source is an adult with an advanced solid tumor such as melanoma, head and neck, liver or kidney cancer.

V usage is TRBV10-3 and J usage is TRBJ1-6; D is undetermined. Germline assignment: CDR1 ENHRY and CDR2 SYGVKD. The CDR3 covers 15 residues. Deletions cut 8 bases from V and 0 bases from J, with 11 bases between. This CDR3 is CAIQDESSYNSPLHF. The CDR3 DNA sequence: TGTGCCATCCAGGATGAGAGCTCCTATAATTCACCCCTCCACTTT.

The CDR3 region has the DNA TGTGCCAGCAGCTTAGAGCAGCTGAACACTGAAGCTTTCTTT. Translated, it gives CASSLEQLNTEAFF. The chain carries TRBV7-2 and TRBJ1-1; D remains ambiguous. Per germline, CDR1 SGHTA and CDR2 FQGNSA. The germline V and J ends were trimmed by 1 base and 0 bases, with 6 bases remaining between them. This CDR3 has 14 residues.

The chain carries TRBV2 and TRBJ2-3; 9 bases are shared with TRBD1. The CDR3 loop spans 17 amino acids. Per germline, CDR1 SNHLY and CDR2 FYNNEI. Germline trimming cut 3 bases from V and 2 bases from J; bases unmatched to any gene: 9. The CDR3 bases are TGTGCCAGCAGTGAGAAAGGGACAGGGCGCGTCACAGATACGCAGTATTTT. Translation gives CASSEKGTGRVTDTQYF.